Sequencing of this T cell receptor beta chain was carried out in a study of cytomegalovirus exposure and HLA in healthy donors. Comment on this clone: The antigen remains undetermined.

Whole-study results and caveats: When the data were analyzed later, several of the most significant clusters appeared to be linked to common viral pathogens. Per published accounts, TCR beta sequences correctly predicted the HLA-A and HLA-B alleles of most subjects.

PCR amplification relied on 60 Vbeta primers (plus 13 Jbeta primers). The method was immunoSEQ multiplex PCR; TCRdb's version includes in-frame clones alone and lacks a portion of them. The table lists about 90,000 clones, roughly 83% of them singletons. The TCR comes from a man between 18 and 29 years old in good health and CMV-seronegative. The sequenced sample was PBMCs.

The CDR3 sequence is CASNYQGTNEKLFF. The CDR3 bases are TGCGCCAGCAACTACCAGGGCACTAATGAAAAACTGTTTTTT. This chain uses TRBV10-2 with TRBJ1-4; D is perhaps TRBD1 (5 bases). Trimming removed 7 bases from V and 2 bases from J, with 11 bases in between. Germline V gene sequence: CDR1 WSHSY, CDR2 SAAADI. CDR3 size: 14 residues.